This is a list of T cell receptor beta chains from one sample in a study of T cell repertoires in cytomegalovirus infection. Each CDR3 protein is one row after TCRdb ran MiXCR on the reads. The sample contains about 300,000 distinct CDR3 sequences, about 9.1% of which appear only once. The sequenced sample consisted of PBMCs. These receptors originate from a human donor in good health (CMV status not recorded). Some clones in this sample may be carry-over from other donors' samples. The CDR3 runs from the conserved cysteine through the conserved F or W. A D gene is named only where the DNA matches it firmly. Only some rows state a clone size, as once, few, many or a class for expanded clones.

>TRBJ2-3|TRBV2|NA|many
TGTGCCAGCCGGGGCGGGACTTCCAGCACAGATACGCAGTATTTT
CASRGGTSSTDTQYF
>TRBJ2-1|TRBV12-3/TRBV12-4|TRBD2|many
TGTGCCAGCAGTTTAAGGGGCGGGGGGGCGTACAATGAGCAGTTCTTC
CASSLRGGGAYNEQFF
>TRBJ2-5|TRBV19|TRBD2|many
TGTGCCAGTAGCACTTTGGGACTAGCAGTGCGAGAGACCCAGTACTTC
CASSTLGLAVRETQYF
>TRBJ2-3|TRBV11-2|TRBD1|many
TGTGCCAGCAGCTTAGTGGGGACAGTCACAGATACGCAGTATTTT
CASSLVGTVTDTQYF
>TRBJ2-6|TRBV9|NA|NA
TGTGCCAGCACCCGGGACCTCCGCTCTGGGGCCAACGTCCTGACTTTC
CASTRDLRSGANVLTF
>TRBJ1-6|TRBV10-3|NA|few
TGTGCCATCAGTACCGTGAGGGGAGGGAATTCACCCCTCCACTTT
CAISTVRGGNSPLHF
>TRBJ2-1|TRBV7-2|NA|few
TGTGCCAGCAGCCCAATCGAGGTCTCCTACAATGAGCAGTTCTTC
CASSPIEVSYNEQFF
>TRBJ2-2|TRBV29-1|NA|many
TGCAGCGTTGTGGGCCAAACATCCGCCGGGGAGCTGTTTTTT
CSVVGQTSAGELFF
>TRBJ2-5|TRBV12-3/TRBV12-4|NA|NA
TGTGCCAGCAGAGCAGCGGAGACCCAGTACTTC
CASRAAETQYF
>TRBJ1-1|TRBV10-1|NA|NA
TGCGCCAGCAGTCCACAGGAAACTGAAGCTTTCTTT
CASSPQETEAFF
>TRBJ2-3|TRBV10-3|NA|few
TGTGCCATCCCCGGCGAGGGAGATACGCAGTATTTT
CAIPGEGDTQYF
>TRBJ1-2|TRBV20-1|NA|NA
TGCAGTGCTAGACTAAAAGAGGTGGGGGGATATGGCTACACCTTC
CSARLKEVGGYGYTF
>TRBJ1-1|TRBV19|TRBD1|few
TGTGCCAGTAGTCCTAGACAGGGGGGCGGCACTGAAGCTTTCTTT
CASSPRQGGGTEAFF
>TRBJ2-3|TRBV7-3|NA|many
TGTGCCAGCAGCTTAATGGCCCAGCCCGCAGATACGCAGTATTTT
CASSLMAQPADTQYF
>TRBJ2-1|TRBV7-8|TRBD2|many
TGTGCCAGCAGCTCGACTAGCGGGGGGGACAAGTTCTTC
CASSSTSGGDKFF
>TRBJ2-1|TRBV7-6|TRBD2|many
TGTGCCAGCAGCTTAGTTTCGGGGGGGGCGATGTACAATGAGCAGTTCTTC
CASSLVSGGAMYNEQFF
>TRBJ2-5|TRBV20-1|NA|once
TGCAGTGCCCACTACAGGACCCAGGAGACCCAGTACTTC
CSAHYRTQETQYF
>TRBJ2-1|TRBV2|TRBD2|many
TGTGCCAGCAGGGCTCTAGCGGGGGCTTACAATGAGCAGTTCTTC
CASRALAGAYNEQFF
>TRBJ2-3|TRBV5-1|TRBD2|many
TGCGCCAGCAGCCCCCGGACTAGCGGGGATACGCAGTATTTT
CASSPRTSGDTQYF
>TRBJ1-5|TRBV19|NA|many
TGTGCCAGTAGTGTGGACAGTAACAGAGGTATTTGGCCCCAGCATTTT
CASSVDSNRGIWPQHF
>TRBJ2-5|TRBV29-1|NA|many
TGCAGCGTTAAGCAGCCTCTTCCCCAAGAGACCCAGTACTTC
CSVKQPLPQETQYF
>TRBJ2-6|TRBV11-3|NA|many
TGTGCCAGCAGCCCCAGGAAAGGCTCTGGGGCCAACGTCCTGACTTTC
CASSPRKGSGANVLTF
>TRBJ2-1|TRBV6-1|NA|many
TGTGCCAGCAGTGAAAAGGACAACACCCCATCCTACAATGAGCAGTTCTTC
CASSEKDNTPSYNEQFF
>TRBJ1-2|TRBV27|NA|many
TGTGCCAGCAGTTCGGGGGTTTGGTATGGCTACACCTTC
CASSSGVWYGYTF
>TRBJ1-1|TRBV7-9|TRBD1|many
TGTGCCAGCAGCTACGGACAGGGCAACACTGAAGCTTTCTTT
CASSYGQGNTEAFF
>TRBJ2-1|TRBV5-8|TRBD2|NA
TGTGCCAGCAGCTTGCGGACTAGCGGGAACTACAATGAGCAGTTCTTC
CASSLRTSGNYNEQFF
>TRBJ2-2|TRBV27|TRBD1|many
TGTGCCAGCAGCTCCGGGACAGACACCGGGGAGCTGTTTTTT
CASSSGTDTGELFF
>TRBJ2-5|TRBV25-1|NA|many
TGTGCCAGCAGTGAAAGGTCTTGGTACCAAGAGACCCAGTACTTC
CASSERSWYQETQYF
>TRBJ2-3|TRBV7-2|TRBD2|many
TGTGCCAGCAGCTGGACTAGCGGGGGGTTCGGCACAGATACGCAGTATTTT
CASSWTSGGFGTDTQYF
>TRBJ2-5|TRBV5-5|NA|NA
TGTGCCAGCAGCTTACCAGGGACCGCGGAGACCCAGTACTTC
CASSLPGTAETQYF
>TRBJ2-1|TRBV19|TRBD1|many
TGTGCCACGACCGGGACAGGGTTCAATGAGCAGTTCTTC
CATTGTGFNEQFF
>TRBJ2-7|TRBV4-1|NA|few
TGCGCCAGCAGCCAACCTCAGGGGAGGAACGAGCAGTACTTC
CASSQPQGRNEQYF
>TRBJ2-2|TRBV5-4|TRBD2|NA
TGTGCCAGCAGCATCGGACTAGCGGCCCTCACCGGGGAGCTGTTTTTT
CASSIGLAALTGELFF
>TRBJ2-2|TRBV28|TRBD1|few
TGTGCCAGCAGTTTAAAATCAGGGGGCACCACCGGGGAGCTGTTTTTT
CASSLKSGGTTGELFF
>TRBJ1-2|TRBV7-9|NA|many
TGTGCCAGCAGCTTACAGGGGCGCGCCTATGGCTACACCTTC
CASSLQGRAYGYTF
>TRBJ2-5|TRBV18|NA|many
TGTGCCAGCTCACGGAGCGCTCAGGAGACCCAGTACTTC
CASSRSAQETQYF
>TRBJ1-2|TRBV6-2/TRBV6-3|TRBD1|many
TGTGCCAGCAGTGACGGACAGGCAGTCTATGGCTACACCTTC
CASSDGQAVYGYTF